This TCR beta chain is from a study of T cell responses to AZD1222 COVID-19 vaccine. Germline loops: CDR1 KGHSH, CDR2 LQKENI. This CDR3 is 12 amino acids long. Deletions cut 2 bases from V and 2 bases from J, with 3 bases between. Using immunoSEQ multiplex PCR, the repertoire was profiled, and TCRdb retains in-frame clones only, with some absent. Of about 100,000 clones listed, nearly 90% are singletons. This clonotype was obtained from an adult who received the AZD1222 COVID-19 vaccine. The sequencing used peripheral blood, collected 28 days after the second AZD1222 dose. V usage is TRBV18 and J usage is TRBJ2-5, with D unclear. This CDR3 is CASSPSQETQYF. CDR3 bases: TGTGCCAGCTCACCAAGTCAAGAGACCCAGTACTTC.